This T cell receptor beta chain derives from a study of T cells in Graves' hyperthyroidism and ophthalmopathy. There are many counts of this clonotype. The source material, RNA transcripts, was used to amplify TCR beta CDR3 regions. The study used the HTBI primer set for a first-round RT-PCR of the TCR CDR3. In TCRdb, the multiplex PCR reads were re-called with MiXCR into one record per CDR3 protein. The profile covers fewer than 250,000 distinct CDR3 sequences, with about 16% appearing a single time and more than 25% taken by the ten largest. Material for sequencing was blood. The TCR sequence derives from a woman aged 18-30 years with Graves' ophthalmopathy.

CDR3: CASSKGTGNTGELFF. DNA for the CDR3: TGTGCCAGCAGTAAGGGGACAGGGAACACCGGGGAGCTGTTTTTT. V usage is TRBV6-1 and J usage is TRBJ2-2; 8 bases are a match to TRBD1. Trimming cost V 5 bases and J 1 base; bases outside gene matches: 3. CDR1 is MNHNS and CDR2 is SASEGT in the germline V gene. There are 15 residues in the CDR3.